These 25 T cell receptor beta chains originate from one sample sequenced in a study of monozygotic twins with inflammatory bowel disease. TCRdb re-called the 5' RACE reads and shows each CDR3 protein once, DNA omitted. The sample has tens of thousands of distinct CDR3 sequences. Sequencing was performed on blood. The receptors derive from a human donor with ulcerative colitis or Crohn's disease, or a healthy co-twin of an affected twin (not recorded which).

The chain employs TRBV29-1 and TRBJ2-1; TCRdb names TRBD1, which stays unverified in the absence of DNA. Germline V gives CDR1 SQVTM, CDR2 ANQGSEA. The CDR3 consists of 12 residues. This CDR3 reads CSVPTGNNEQFF.

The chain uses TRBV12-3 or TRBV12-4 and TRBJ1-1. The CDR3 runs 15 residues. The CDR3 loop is CASSFDFIENTEAFF.

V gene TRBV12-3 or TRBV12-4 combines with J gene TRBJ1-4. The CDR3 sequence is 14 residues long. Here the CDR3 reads CASSFRAINEKLFF.

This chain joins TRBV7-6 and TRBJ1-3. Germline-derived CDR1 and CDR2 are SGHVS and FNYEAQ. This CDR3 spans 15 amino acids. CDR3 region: CASSLVPGSGNTVYF.

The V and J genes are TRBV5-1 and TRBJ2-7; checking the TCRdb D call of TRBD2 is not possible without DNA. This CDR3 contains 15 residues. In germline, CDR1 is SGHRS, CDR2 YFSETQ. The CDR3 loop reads CASSSSSGGANEQYF. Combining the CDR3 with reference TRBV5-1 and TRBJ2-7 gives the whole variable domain KAGVTQTPRYLIKTRGQQVTLSCSPISGHRSVSWYQQTPGQGLQFLFEYFSETQRNKGNFPGRFSGRQFSNSRSEMNVSTLELGDSALYLCASSSSSGGANEQYFGPGTRLTVT.

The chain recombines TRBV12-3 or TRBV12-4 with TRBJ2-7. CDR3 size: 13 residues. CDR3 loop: CASSGIDTYEQYF.

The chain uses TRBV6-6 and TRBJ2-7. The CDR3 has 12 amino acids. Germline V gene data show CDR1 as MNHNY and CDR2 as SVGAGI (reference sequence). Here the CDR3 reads CASSSTSYEQYF.

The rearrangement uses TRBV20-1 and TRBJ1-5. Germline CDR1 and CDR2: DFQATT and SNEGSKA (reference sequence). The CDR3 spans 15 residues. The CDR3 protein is CSARRGLGVNQPQHF.

The CDR3 here is CASSFRTGGNEQFF. This sequence joins TRBV5-1 and TRBJ2-1; the D gene TCRdb calls, TRBD1, cannot be checked with no DNA. CDR1 and CDR2 from the germline V gene are SGHRS and YFSETQ. This CDR3 has 14 residues. Using reference TRBV5-1 and TRBJ2-1 for the parts outside the CDR3, the full variable domain is KAGVTQTPRYLIKTRGQQVTLSCSPISGHRSVSWYQQTPGQGLQFLFEYFSETQRNKGNFPGRFSGRQFSNSRSEMNVSTLELGDSALYLCASSFRTGGNEQFFGPGTRLTVL.

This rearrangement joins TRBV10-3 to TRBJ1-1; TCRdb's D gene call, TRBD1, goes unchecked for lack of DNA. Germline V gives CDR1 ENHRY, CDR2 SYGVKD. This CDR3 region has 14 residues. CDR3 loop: CAISGQAKNTEAFF.

CDR3 sequence reads: CSVAGTGVPYGYTF. The gene calls are TRBV29-1 and TRBJ1-2; TCRdb selects TRBD1, and the lack of DNA leaves this call unchecked. Germline CDR1 and CDR2: SQVTM and ANQGSEA. The CDR3 is 14 amino acids.

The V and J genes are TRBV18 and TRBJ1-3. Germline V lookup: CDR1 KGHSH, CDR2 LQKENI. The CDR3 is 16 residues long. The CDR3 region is CASYTVDTLSGNTIYF.

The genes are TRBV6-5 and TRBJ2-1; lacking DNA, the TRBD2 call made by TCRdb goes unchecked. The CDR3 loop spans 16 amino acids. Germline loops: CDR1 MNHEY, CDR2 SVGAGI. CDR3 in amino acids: CASSSSAAGHHNEQFF.

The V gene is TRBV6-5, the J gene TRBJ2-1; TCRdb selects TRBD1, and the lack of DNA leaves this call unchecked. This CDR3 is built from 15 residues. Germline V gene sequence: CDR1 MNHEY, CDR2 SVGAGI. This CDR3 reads CASSYVGIPGNEQFF.

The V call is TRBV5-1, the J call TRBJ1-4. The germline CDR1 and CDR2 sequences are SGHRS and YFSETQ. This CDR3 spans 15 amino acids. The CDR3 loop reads CASSLIPTVNEKLFF.

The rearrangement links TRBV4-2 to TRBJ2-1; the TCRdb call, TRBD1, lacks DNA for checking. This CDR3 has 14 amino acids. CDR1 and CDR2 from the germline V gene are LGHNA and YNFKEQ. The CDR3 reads CASSQDVGGGEQFF.

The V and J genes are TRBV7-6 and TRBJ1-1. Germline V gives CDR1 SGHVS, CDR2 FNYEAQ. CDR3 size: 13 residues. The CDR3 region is CASSWGEGTEAFF. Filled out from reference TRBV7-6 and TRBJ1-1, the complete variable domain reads GAGVSQSPRYKVTKRGQDVALRCDPISGHVSLYWYRQALGQGPEFLTYFNYEAQQDKSGLPNDRFSAERPEGSISTLTIQRTEQRDSAMYRCASSWGEGTEAFFGQGTRLTVV.

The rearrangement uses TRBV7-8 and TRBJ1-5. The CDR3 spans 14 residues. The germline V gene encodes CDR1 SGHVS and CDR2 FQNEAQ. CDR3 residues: CASSLGGRDQPQHF.

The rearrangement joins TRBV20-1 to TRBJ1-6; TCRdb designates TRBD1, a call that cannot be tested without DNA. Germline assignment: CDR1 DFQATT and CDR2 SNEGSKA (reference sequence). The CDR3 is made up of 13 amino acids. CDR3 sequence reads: CSALDPPRWTLHF.

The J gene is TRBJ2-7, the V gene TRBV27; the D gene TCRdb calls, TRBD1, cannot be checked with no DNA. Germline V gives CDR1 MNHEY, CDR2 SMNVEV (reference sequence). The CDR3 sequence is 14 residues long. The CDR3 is CAISLGGQGSEQYF.

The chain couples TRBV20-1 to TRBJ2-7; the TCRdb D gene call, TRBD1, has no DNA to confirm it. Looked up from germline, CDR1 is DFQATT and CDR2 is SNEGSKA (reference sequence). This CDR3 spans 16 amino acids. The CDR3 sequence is CSASGDIGQVLDEQYF.

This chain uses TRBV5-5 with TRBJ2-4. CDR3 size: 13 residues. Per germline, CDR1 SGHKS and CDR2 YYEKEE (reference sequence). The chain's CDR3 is CASSLMDRNIQYF.

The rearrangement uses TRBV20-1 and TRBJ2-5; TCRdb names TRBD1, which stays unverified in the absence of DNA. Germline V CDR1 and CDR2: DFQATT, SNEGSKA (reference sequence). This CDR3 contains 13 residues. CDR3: CSAPARGRQTQYF.

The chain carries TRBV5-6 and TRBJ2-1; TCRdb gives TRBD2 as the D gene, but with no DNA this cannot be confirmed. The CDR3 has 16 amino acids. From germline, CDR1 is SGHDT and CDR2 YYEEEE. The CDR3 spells CGYTLERGGDYNEQFF.

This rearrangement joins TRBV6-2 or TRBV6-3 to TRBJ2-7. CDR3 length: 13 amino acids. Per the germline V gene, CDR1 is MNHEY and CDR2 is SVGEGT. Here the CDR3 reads CASSLTGPYEQYF.